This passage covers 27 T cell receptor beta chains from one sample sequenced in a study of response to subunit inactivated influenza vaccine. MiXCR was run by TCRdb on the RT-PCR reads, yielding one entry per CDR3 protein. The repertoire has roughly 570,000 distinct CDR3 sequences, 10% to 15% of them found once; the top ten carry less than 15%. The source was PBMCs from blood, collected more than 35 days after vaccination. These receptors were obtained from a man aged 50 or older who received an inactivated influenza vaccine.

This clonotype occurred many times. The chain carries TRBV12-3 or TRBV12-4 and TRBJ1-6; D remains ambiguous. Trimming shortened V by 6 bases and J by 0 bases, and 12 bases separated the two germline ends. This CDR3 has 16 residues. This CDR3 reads CASSRRESSYNSPLHF. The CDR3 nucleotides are TGTGCCAGCAGCCGGAGAGAAAGCTCCTATAATTCACCCCTCCACTTT.

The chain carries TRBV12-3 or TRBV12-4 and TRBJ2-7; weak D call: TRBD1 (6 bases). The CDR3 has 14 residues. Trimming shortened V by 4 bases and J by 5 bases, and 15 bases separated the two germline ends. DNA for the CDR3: TGTGCCAGCAGTTCATACAGGGATGGAAACGAGCAGTACTTC. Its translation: CASSSYRDGNEQYF.

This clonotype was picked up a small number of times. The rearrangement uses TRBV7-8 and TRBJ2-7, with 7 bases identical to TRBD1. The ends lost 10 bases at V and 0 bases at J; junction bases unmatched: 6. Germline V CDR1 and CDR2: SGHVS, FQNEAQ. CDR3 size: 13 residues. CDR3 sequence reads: CATSGQPSYEQYF. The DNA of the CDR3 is TGTGCCACTTCGGGACAGCCCTCCTACGAGCAGTACTTC.

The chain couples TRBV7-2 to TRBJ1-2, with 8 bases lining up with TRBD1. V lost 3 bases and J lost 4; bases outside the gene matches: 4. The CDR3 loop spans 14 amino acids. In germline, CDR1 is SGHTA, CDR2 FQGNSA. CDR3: CASSFPGQAYGYTF. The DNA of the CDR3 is TGTGCCAGCAGCTTTCCGGGACAGGCCTATGGCTACACCTTC.

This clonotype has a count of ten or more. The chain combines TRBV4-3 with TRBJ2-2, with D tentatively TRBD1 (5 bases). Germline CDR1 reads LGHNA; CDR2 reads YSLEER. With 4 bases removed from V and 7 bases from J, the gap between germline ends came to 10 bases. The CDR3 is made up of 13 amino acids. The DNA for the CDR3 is TGCGCCAGCAGCCGGCCTGGACACGGGGAGCTGTTTTTT. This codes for CASSRPGHGELFF.

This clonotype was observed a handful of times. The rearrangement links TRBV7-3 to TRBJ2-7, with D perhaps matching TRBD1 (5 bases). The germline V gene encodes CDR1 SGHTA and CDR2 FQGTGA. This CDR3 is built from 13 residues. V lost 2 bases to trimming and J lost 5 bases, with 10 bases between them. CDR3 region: CASSLDSLDEQYF. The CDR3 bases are TGTGCCAGCAGCTTAGACAGTTTGGACGAGCAGTACTTC.

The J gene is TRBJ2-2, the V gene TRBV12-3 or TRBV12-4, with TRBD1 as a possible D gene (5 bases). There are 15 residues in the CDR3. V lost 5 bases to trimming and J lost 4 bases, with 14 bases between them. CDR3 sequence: CASSLLRGSTGELFF. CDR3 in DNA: TGTGCCAGCAGTCTCCTTAGGGGTAGCACCGGGGAGCTGTTTTTT.

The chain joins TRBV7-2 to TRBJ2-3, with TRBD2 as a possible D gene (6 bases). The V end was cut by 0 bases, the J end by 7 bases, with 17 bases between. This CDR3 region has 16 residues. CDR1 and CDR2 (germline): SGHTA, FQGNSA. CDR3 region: CASSLAATGTLNTQYF. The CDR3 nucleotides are TGTGCCAGCAGCTTAGCAGCGACCGGGACTCTTAATACGCAGTATTTT. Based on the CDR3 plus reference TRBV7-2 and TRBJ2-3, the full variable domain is GAGVSQSPSNKVTEKGKDVELRCDPISGHTALYWYRQSLGQGLEFLIYFQGNSAPDKSGLPSDRFSAERTGGSVSTLTIQRTQQEDSAVYLCASSLAATGTLNTQYFGPGTRLTVL.

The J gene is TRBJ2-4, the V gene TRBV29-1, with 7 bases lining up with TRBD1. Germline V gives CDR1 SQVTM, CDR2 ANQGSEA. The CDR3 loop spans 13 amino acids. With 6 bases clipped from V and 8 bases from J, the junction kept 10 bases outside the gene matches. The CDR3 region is CSVQGRLGHIQYF. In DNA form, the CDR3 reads TGCAGCGTACAGGGGCGGTTGGGGCACATTCAGTACTTC.

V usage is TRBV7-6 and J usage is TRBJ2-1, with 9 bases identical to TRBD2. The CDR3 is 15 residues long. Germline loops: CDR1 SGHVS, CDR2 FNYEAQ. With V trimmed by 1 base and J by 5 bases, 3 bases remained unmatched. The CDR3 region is CASSLGTSVDNEQFF. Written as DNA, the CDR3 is TGTGCCAGCAGCTTAGGGACTAGCGTAGACAATGAGCAGTTCTTC. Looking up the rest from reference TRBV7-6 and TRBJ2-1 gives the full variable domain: GAGVSQSPRYKVTKRGQDVALRCDPISGHVSLYWYRQALGQGPEFLTYFNYEAQQDKSGLPNDRFSAERPEGSISTLTIQRTEQRDSAMYRCASSLGTSVDNEQFFGPGTRLTVL.

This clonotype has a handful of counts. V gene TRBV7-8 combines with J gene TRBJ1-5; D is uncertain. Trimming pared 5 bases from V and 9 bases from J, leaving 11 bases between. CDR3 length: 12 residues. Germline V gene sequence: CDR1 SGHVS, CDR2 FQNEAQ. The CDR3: CASSPEPRPQHF. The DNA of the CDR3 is TGTGCCAGCAGCCCCGAACCCAGGCCCCAGCATTTT.

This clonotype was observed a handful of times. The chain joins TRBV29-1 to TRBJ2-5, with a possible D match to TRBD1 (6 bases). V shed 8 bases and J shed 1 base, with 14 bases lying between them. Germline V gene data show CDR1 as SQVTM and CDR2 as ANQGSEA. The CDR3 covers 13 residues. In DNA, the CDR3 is TGCAGCACCGCCGGACAGCTCCAAGAGACCCAGTACTTC. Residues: CSTAGQLQETQYF.

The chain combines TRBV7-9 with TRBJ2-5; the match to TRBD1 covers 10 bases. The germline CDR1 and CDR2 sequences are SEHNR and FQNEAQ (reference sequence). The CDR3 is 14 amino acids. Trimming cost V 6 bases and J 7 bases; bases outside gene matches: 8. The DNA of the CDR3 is TGTGCCAGCAGTCCGACAGGGGGCGTTGGGACCCAGTACTTC. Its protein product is CASSPTGGVGTQYF. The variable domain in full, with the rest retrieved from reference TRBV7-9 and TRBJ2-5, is DTGVSQNPRHKITKRGQNVTFRCDPISEHNRLYWYRQTLGQGPEFLTYFQNEAQLEKSRLLSDRFSAERPKGSFSTLEIQRTEQGDSAMYLCASSPTGGVGTQYFGPGTRLLVL.

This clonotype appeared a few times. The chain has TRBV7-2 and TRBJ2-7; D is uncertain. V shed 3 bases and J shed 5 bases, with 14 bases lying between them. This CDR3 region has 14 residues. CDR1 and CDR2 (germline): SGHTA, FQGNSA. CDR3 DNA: TGTGCCAGCAGCTTCCTCCCACATTCCGACGAGCAGTACTTC. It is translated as CASSFLPHSDEQYF.

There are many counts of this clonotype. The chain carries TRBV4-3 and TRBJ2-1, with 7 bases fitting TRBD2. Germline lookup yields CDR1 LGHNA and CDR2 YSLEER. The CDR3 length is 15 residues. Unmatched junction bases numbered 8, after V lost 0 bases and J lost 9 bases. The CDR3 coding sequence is TGCGCCAGCAGCCAAGATTTTGCCAGCGGGATTGAGCAGTTCTTC. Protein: CASSQDFASGIEQFF.

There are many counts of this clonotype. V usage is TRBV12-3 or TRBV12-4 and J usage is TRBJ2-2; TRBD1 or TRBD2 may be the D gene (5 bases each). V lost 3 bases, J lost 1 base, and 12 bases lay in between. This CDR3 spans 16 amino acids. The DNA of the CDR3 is TGTGCCAGCAGTTTGGGACCCAGCGGGAACACCGGGGAGCTGTTTTTT. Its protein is CASSLGPSGNTGELFF.

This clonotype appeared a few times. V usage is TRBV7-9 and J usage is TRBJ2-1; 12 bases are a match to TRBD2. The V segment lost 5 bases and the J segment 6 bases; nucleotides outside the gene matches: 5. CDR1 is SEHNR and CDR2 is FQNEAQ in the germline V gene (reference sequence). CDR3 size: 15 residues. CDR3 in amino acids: CASSPTGLAGNEQFF. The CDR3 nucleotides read TGTGCCAGCAGCCCCACGGGACTAGCGGGCAATGAGCAGTTCTTC.

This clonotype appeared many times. CDR3 DNA sequence: TGTGCCAGCAGCTTTACAGGGGGCTACCAAGAGACCCAGTACTTC. Encoded protein: CASSFTGGYQETQYF. The chain has TRBV7-6 and TRBJ2-5; 9 bases are a match to TRBD1. The CDR3 has 15 residues. V lost 3 bases, J lost 0 bases, and 2 bases stayed unmatched. Germline-derived CDR1 and CDR2 are SGHVS and FNYEAQ.

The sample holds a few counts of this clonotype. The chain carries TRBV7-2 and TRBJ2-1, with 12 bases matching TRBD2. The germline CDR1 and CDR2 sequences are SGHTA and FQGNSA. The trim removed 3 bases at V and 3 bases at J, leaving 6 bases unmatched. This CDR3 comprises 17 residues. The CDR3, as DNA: TGTGCCAGCAGCTTTCGGACTAGCGGGATCTTCTACAATGAGCAGTTCTTC. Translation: CASSFRTSGIFYNEQFF.

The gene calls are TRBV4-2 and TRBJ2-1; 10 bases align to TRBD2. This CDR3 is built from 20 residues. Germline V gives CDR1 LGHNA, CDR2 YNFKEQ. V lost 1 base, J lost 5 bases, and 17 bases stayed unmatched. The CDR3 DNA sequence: TGTGCCAGCAGCCAAGTAGGGCTAGCGGGGGCCCTAGGGTGGAACAATGAGCAGTTCTTC. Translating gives CASSQVGLAGALGWNNEQFF.

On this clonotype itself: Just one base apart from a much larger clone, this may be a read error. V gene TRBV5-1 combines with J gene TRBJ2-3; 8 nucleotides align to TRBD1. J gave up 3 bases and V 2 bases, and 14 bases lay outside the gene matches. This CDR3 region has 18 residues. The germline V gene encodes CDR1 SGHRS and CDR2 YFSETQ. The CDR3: CASSLGTGGSFGTDTQYF. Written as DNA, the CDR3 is TGCGCCAGCAGCTTAGGAACAGGGGGATCTTTCGGGACAGATACGCAGTATTTT.

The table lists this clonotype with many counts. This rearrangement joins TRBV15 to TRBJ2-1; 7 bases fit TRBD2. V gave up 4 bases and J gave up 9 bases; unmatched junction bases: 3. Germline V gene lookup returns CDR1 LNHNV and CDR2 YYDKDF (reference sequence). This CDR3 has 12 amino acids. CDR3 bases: TGTGCCACCAGCACGCGGGGGTTTGAGCAGTTCTTC. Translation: CATSTRGFEQFF.

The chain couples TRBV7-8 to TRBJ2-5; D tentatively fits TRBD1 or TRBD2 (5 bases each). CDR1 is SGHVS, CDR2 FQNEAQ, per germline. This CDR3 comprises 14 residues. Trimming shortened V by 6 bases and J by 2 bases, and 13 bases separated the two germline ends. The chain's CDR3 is CASRDGTLQETQYF. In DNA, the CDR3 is TGTGCCAGCAGGGATGGGACCCTTCAAGAGACCCAGTACTTC.

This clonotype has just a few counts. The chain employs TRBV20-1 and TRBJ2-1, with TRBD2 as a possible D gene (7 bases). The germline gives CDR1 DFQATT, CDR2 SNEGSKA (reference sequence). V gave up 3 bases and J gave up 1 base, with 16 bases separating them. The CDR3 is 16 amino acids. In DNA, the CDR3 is TGCAGTGCTAGGTCTCGCGGGGGCAAGTCCTACAATGAGCAGTTCTTC. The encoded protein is CSARSRGGKSYNEQFF.

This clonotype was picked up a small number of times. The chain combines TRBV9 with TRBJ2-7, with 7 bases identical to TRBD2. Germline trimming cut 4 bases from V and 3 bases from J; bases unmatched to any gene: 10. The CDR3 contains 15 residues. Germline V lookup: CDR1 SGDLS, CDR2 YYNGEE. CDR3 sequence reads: CASSIDTGDYYEQYF. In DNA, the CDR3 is TGTGCCAGCAGCATCGATACCGGGGACTACTACGAGCAGTACTTC.

CDR3 region: CASRNSGGIADTQYF. The CDR3 DNA follows: TGTGCCAGCAGAAATAGCGGGGGGATAGCAGATACGCAGTATTTT. The chain is built from TRBV12-3 or TRBV12-4 and TRBJ2-3, with 10 bases fitting TRBD2. Trimming at V came to 6 bases and at J to 4 bases, leaving 7 bases not matched to a gene. The CDR3 spans 15 residues.

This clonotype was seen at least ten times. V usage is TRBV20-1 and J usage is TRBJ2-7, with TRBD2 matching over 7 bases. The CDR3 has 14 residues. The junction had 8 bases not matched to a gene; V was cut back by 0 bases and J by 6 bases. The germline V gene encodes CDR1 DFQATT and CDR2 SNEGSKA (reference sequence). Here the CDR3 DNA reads TGCAGTGCTAGAGAGCCTGGCGGGGGAAGCGAGCAGTACTTC. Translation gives CSAREPGGGSEQYF.